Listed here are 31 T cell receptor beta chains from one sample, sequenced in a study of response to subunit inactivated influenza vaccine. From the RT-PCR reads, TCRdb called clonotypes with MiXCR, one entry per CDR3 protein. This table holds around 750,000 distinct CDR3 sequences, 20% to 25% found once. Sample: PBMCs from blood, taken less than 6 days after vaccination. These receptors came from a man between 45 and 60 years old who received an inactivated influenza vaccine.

DNA of the CDR3: TGTGCCAGCAGCTTAGTAGGGGTCGGCTCTGGGGCCAACGTCCTGACTTTC. It yields the protein CASSLVGVGSGANVLTF. The chain carries TRBV7-2 and TRBJ2-6; possibly TRBD1 for D (5 bases). The V gene's germline CDR1 is SGHTA and CDR2 FQGNSA. Trimming pared 1 base from V and 0 bases from J, leaving 10 bases between. The CDR3 loop spans 17 amino acids.

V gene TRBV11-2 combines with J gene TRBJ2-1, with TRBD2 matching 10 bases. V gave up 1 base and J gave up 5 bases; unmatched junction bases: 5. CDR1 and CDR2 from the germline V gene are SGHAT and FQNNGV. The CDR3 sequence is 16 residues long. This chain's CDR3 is CASSLVSGRAHNEQFF. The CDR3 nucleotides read TGTGCCAGCAGCTTAGTCAGCGGGAGGGCCCACAATGAGCAGTTCTTC.

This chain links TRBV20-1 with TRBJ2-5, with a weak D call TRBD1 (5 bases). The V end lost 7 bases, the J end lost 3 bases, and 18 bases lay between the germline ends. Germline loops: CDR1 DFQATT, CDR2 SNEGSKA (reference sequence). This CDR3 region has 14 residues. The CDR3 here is CSGTAGISEETQYF. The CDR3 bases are TGCAGTGGGACGGCAGGGATATCCGAAGAGACCCAGTACTTC.

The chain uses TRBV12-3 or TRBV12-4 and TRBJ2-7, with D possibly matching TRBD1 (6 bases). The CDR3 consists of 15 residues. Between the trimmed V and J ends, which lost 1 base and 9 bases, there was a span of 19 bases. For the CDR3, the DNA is TGTGCCAGCAGTTTAGAAACAGGGATCGGCGTCCGGCAGTACTTC. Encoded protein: CASSLETGIGVRQYF.

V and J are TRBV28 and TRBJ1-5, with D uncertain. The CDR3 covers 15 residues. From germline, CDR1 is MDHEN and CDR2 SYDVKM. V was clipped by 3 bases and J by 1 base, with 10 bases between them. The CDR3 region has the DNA TGTGCCAGCAGTTTTTGGCAGATCAGCAATCAGCCCCAGCATTTT. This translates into CASSFWQISNQPQHF. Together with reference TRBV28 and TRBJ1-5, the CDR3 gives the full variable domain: DVKVTQSSRYLVKRTGEKVFLECVQDMDHENMFWYRQDPGLGLRLIYFSYDVKMKEKGDIPEGYSVSREKKERFSLILESASTNQTSMYLCASSFWQISNQPQHFGDGTRLSIL.

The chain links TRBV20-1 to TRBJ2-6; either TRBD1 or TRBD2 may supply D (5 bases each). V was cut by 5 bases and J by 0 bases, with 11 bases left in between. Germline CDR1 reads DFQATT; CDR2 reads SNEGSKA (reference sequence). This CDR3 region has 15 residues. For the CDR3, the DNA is TGCAGTGCTCCCCGGGGCCTCTCTGGGGCCAACGTCCTGACTTTC. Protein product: CSAPRGLSGANVLTF.

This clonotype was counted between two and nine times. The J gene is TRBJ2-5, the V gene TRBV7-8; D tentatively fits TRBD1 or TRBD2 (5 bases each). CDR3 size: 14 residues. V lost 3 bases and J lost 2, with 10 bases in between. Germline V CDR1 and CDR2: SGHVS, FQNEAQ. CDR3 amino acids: CASSFHGGQETQYF. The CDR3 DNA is TGTGCCAGCAGCTTTCATGGGGGACAAGAGACCCAGTACTTC.

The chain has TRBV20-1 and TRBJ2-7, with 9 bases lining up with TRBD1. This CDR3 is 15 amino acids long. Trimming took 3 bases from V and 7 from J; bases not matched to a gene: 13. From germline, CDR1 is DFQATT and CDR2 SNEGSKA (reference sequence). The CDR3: CSASRPPGQGWEQYF. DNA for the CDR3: TGCAGTGCTAGCCGACCCCCGGGACAGGGCTGGGAGCAGTACTTC.

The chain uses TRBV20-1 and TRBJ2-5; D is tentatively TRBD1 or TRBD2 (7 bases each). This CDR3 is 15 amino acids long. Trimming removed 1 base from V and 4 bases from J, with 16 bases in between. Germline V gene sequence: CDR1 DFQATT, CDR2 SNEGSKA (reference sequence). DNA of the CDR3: TGCAGTGCTAGAGTTGCCGCAGGGGGGGGAGAGACCCAGTACTTC. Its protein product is CSARVAAGGGETQYF.

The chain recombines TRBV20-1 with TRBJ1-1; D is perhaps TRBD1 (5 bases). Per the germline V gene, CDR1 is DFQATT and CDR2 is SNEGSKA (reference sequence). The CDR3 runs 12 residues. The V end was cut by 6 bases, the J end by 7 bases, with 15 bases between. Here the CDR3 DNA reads TGCAGTGCGGATGGGGGGAATATTGAAGCTTTCTTT. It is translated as CSADGGNIEAFF.

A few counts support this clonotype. CDR3 in DNA: TGTGCCAGCGGGCGGGAGACCCAGTACTTC. This codes for CASGRETQYF. The rearrangement links TRBV6-5 to TRBJ2-5; D call uncertain. The V end was cut by 8 bases, the J end by 5 bases, with 6 bases between. The CDR3 extends over 10 amino acids. CDR1 and CDR2 from the germline V gene are MNHEY and SVGAGI.

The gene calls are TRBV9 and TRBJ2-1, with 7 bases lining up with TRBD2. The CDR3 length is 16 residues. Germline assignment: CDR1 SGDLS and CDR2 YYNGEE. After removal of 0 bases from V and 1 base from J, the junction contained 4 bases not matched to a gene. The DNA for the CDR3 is TGTGCCAGCAGCGTAGAAGGTAGCGGGTCCTACAATGAGCAGTTCTTC. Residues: CASSVEGSGSYNEQFF.

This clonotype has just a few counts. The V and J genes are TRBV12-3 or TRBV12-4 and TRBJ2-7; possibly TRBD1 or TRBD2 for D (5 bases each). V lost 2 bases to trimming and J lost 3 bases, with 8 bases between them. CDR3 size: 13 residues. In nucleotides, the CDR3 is TGTGCCAGCAGTTTAAGGGACGACTACGAGCAGTACTTC. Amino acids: CASSLRDDYEQYF.

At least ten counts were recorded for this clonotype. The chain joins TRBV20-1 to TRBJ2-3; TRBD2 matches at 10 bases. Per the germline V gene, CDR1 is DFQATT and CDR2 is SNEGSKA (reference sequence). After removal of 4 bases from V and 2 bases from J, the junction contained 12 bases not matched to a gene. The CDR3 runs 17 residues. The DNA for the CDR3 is TGCAGTGCTACCTCACTCAGCGGACTAGCGGACACAGATACGCAGTATTTT. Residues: CSATSLSGLADTDTQYF.

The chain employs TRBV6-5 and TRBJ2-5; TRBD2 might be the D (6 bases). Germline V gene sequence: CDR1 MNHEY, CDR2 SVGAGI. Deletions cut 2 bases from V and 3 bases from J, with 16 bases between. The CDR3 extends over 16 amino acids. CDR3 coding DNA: TGTGCCAGCAGTTACCCCCGGGATAGCGGAGAAGAGACCCAGTACTTC. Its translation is CASSYPRDSGEETQYF.

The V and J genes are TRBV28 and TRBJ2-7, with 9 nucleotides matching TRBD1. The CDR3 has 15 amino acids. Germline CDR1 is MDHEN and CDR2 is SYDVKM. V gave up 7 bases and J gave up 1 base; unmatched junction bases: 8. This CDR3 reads CASIKTGTGSYEQYF. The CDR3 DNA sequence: TGTGCCAGCATCAAAACGGGGACAGGGTCCTACGAGCAGTACTTC.

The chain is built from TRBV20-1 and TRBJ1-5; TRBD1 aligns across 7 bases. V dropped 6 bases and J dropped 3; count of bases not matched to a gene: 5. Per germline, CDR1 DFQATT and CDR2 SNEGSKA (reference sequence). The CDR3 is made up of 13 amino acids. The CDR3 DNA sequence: TGCAGTGCCGGGACAGTGGCCAATCAGCCCCAGCATTTT. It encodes CSAGTVANQPQHF.

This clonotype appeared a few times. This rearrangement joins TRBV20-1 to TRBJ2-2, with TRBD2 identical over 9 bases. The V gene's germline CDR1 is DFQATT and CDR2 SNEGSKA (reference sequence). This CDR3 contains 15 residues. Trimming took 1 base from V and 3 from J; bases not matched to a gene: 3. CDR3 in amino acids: CSARASGTYTGELFF. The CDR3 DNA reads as TGCAGTGCTAGAGCTAGCGGGACCTACACCGGGGAGCTGTTTTTT.

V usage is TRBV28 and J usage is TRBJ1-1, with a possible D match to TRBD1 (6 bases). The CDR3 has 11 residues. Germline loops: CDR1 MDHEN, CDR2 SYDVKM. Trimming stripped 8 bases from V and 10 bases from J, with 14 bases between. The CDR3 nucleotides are TGTGCCAGCGAGAGACTAGGGGGAGCTTTCTTT. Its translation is CASERLGGAFF.

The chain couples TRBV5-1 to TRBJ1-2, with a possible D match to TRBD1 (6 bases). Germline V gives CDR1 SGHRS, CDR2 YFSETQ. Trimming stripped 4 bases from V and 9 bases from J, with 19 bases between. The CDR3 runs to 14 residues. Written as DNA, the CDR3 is TGCGCCAGCAGCCTGGAGGCGGGGGCGCGAAGCTACACCTTC. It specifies CASSLEAGARSYTF.

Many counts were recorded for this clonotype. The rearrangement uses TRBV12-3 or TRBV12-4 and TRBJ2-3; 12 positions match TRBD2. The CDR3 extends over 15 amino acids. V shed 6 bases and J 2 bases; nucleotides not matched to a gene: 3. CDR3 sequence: CASSPSGRATDTQYF. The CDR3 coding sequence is TGTGCCAGCAGCCCTAGCGGGAGGGCCACAGATACGCAGTATTTT.

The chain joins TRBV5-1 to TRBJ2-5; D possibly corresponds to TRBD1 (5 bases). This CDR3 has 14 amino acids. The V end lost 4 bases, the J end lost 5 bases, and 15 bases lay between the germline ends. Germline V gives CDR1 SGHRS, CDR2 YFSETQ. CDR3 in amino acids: CASSPDSPWETQYF. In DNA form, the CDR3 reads TGCGCCAGCAGCCCCGACAGCCCCTGGGAGACCCAGTACTTC.

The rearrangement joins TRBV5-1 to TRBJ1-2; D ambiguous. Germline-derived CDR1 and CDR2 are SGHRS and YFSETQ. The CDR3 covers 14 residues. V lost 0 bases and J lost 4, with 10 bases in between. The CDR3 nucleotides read TGCGCCAGCAGCTTGGGTCCAGCCCGCTATGGCTACACCTTC. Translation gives CASSLGPARYGYTF.

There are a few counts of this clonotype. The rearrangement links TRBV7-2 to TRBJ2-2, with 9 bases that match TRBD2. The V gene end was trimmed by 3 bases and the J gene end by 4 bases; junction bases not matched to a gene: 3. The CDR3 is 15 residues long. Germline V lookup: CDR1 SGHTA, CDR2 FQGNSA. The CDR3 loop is CASSLGTSITGELFF. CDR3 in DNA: TGTGCCAGCAGCTTGGGGACTAGCATCACCGGGGAGCTGTTTTTT. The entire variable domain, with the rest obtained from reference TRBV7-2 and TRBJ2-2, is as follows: GAGVSQSPSNKVTEKGKDVELRCDPISGHTALYWYRQSLGQGLEFLIYFQGNSAPDKSGLPSDRFSAERTGGSVSTLTIQRTQQEDSAVYLCASSLGTSITGELFFGEGSRLTVL.

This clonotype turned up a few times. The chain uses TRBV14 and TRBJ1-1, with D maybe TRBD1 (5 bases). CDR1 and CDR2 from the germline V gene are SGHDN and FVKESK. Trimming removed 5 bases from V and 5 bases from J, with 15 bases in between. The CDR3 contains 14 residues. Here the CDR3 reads CASSYTRWGTEAFF. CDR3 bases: TGTGCCAGCAGCTACACACGGTGGGGGACTGAAGCTTTCTTT.

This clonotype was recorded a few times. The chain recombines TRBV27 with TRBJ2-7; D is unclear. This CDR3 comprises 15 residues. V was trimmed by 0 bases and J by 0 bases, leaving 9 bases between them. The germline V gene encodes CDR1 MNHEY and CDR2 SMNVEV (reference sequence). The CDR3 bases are TGTGCCAGCAGTTTATCGAAGGCAGACTCCTACGAGCAGTACTTC. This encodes CASSLSKADSYEQYF.

CDR3 bases: TGTGCCAGCAGTTACGGCGGGACTTATTCACCCCTCCACTTT. Translated: CASSYGGTYSPLHF. V is TRBV6-5 and J is TRBJ1-6, with D possibly TRBD1 on 5 matching bases. Per the germline V gene, CDR1 is MNHEY and CDR2 is SVGAGI. Trimming removed 2 bases at V and 8 bases at J, with 10 bases between. The CDR3 runs 14 residues.

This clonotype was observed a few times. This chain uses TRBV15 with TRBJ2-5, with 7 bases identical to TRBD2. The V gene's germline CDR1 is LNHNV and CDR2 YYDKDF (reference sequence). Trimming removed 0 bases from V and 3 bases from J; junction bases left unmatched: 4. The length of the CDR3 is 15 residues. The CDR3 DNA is TGTGCCACCAGCAGAGATCTGGGAGGGGAAGAGACCCAGTACTTC. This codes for CATSRDLGGEETQYF.

CDR3 region: CSALTGGSETQYF. CDR3 bases: TGCAGTGCCCTGACGGGGGGTTCGGAGACCCAGTACTTC. J is TRBJ2-5 and V is TRBV20-1; 7 bases are a match to TRBD2. The CDR3 has 13 amino acids. V shed 6 bases and J 5 bases; nucleotides not matched to a gene: 9. Germline loops: CDR1 DFQATT, CDR2 SNEGSKA (reference sequence).

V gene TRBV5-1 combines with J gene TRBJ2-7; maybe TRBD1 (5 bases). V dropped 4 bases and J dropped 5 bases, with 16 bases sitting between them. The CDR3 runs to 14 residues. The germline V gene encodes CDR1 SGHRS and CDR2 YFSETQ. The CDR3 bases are TGCGCCAGCAGCATGGCCCAGGGATCCCACGAGCAGTACTTC. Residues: CASSMAQGSHEQYF.

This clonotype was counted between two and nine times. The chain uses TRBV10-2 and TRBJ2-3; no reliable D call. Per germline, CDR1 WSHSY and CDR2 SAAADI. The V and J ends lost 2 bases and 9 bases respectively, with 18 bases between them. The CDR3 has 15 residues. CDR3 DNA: TGCGCCAGCAGTGAGAACACCCCGGTCGACGCGACGCAGTATTTT. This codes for CASSENTPVDATQYF.